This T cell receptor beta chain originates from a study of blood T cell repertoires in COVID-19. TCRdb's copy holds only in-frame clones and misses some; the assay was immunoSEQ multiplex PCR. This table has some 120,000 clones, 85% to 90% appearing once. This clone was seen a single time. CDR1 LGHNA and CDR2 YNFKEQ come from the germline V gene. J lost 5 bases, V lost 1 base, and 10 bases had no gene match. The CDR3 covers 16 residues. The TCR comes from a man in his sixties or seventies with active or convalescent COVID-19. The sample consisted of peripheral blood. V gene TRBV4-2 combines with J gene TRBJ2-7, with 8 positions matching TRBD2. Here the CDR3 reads CASSQGLGGLVDEQYF. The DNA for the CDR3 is TGTGCCAGCAGCCAAGGGTTAGGGGGACTAGTTGACGAGCAGTACTTC.